This T cell receptor beta chain was found in a study of T cells in Graves' hyperthyroidism and ophthalmopathy. Findings of the study overall: Blood also contained most expanded thyroid clonotypes above 0.001.

This clonotype was found a few times. Its antigen is currently unknown. Researchers took RNA transcripts and amplified the TCR beta CDR3 regions from them. HTBI primers were used for first-round RT-PCR of the TCR CDR3. Using its own MiXCR run on the multiplex PCR reads, TCRdb lists one record per CDR3 protein. The data contain some 690,000 distinct CDR3 sequences, 15% to 20% of them singletons. This TCR was recovered from a man aged 50 to 60 with Graves' hyperthyroidism. The sequenced sample consisted of blood.

The CDR3 loop is CASSPRVGDLQFF. The CDR3 DNA follows: TGTGCCAGCAGCCCCAGGGTTGGAGACCTGCAGTTCTTC. The V and J genes are TRBV7-9 and TRBJ2-1; tentative D call: TRBD1 (5 bases). V was trimmed by 5 bases and J by 12 bases, leaving 17 bases between them. CDR1 is SEHNR and CDR2 is FQNEAQ in the germline V gene (reference sequence). The CDR3 spans 13 residues.